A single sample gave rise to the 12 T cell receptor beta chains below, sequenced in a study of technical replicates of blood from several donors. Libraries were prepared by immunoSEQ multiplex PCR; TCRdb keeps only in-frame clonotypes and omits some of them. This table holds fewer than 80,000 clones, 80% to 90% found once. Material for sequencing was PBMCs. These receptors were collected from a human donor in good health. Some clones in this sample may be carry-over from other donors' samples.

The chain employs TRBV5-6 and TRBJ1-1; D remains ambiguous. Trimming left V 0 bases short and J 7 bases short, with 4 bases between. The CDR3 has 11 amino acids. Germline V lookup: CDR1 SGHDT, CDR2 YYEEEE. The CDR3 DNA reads TGTGCCAGCAGCTTGGAGAGTGAAGCTTTCTTT. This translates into CASSLESEAFF.

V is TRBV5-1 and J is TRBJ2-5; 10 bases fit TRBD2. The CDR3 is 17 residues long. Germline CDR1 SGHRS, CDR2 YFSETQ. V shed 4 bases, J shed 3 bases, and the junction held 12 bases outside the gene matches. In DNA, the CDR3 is TGCGCCAGCAGCATTGGGCTAGCGGGGGTCGGCAAAGAGACCCAGTACTTC. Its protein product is CASSIGLAGVGKETQYF.

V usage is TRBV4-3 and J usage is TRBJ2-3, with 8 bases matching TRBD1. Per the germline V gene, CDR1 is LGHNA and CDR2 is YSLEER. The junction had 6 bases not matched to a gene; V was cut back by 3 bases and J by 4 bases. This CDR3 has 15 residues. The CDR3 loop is CASSQAGGSADTQYF. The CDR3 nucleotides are TGCGCCAGCAGCCAGGCAGGGGGCAGCGCAGATACGCAGTATTTT.

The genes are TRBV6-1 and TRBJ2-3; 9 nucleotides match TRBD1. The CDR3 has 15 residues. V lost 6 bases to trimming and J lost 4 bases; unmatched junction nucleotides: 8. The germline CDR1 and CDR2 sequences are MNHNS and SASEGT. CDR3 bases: TGTGCCAGCAGCCAACAGGGGGCGCTACCAGATACGCAGTATTTT. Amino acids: CASSQQGALPDTQYF.

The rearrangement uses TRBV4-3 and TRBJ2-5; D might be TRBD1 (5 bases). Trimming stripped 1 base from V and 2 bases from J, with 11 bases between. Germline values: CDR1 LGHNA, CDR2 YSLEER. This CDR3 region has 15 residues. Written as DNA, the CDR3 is TGCGCCAGCAGCCAAGGGGCAGGGTGGCAAGAGACCCAGTACTTC. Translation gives CASSQGAGWQETQYF.

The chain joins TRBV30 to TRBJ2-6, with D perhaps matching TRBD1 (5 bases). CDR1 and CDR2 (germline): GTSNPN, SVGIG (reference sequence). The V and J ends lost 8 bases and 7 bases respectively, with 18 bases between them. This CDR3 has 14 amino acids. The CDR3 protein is CATYGAPTANVLTF. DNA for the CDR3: TGTGCCACATATGGGGCCCCGACCGCCAACGTCCTGACTTTC.

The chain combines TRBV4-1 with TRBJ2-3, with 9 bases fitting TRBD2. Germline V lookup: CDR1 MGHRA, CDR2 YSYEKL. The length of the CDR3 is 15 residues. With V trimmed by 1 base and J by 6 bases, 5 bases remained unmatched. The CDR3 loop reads CASSQVGLAADTQYF. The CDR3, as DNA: TGCGCCAGCAGCCAAGTGGGACTAGCAGCGGATACGCAGTATTTT.

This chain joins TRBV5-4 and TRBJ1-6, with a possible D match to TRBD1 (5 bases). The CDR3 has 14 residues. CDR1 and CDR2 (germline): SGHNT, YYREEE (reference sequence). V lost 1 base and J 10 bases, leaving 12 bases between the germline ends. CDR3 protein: CASSLQGGRSPLHF. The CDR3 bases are TGTGCCAGCAGCTTGCAGGGTGGGCGATCACCCCTCCACTTT.

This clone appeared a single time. The CDR3 region has the DNA TGTGCCAGCAGCTTAGCGCCGGGGGGAGGAGGCGACGAGCAGTACTTC. Its translation is CASSLAPGGGGDEQYF. The rearrangement uses TRBV7-6 and TRBJ2-7; 7 bases are shared with TRBD2. CDR1 SGHVS and CDR2 FNYEAQ come from the germline V gene. This CDR3 comprises 16 residues. The ends lost 0 bases at V and 5 bases at J; junction bases unmatched: 10.

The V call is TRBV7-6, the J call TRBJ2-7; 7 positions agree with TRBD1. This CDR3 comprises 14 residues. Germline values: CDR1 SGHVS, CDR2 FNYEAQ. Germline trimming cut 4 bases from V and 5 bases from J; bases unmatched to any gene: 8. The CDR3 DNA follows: TGTGCCAGCAGCTCCGATCTCACAGGGGACGAGCAGTACTTC. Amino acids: CASSSDLTGDEQYF.

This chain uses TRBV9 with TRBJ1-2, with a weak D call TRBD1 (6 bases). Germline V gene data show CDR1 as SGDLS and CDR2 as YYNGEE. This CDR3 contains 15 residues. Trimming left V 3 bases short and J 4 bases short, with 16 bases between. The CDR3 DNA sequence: TGTGCCAGCAGCGCTGGGATGACAGGACGCTATGGCTACACCTTC. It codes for CASSAGMTGRYGYTF. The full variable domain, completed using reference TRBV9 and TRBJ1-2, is DSGVTQTPKHLITATGQRVTLRCSPRSGDLSVYWYQQSLDQGLQFLIQYYNGEERAKGNILERFSAQQFPDLHSELNLSSLELGDSALYFCASSAGMTGRYGYTFGSGTRLTVV.

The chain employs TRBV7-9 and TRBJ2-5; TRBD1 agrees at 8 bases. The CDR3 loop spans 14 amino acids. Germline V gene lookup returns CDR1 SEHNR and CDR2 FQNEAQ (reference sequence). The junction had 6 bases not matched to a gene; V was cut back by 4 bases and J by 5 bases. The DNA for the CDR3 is TGTGCCAGCAGCTCAGGACAGGGTTGGGAGACCCAGTACTTC. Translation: CASSSGQGWETQYF. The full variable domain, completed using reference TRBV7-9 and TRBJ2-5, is DTGVSQNPRHKITKRGQNVTFRCDPISEHNRLYWYRQTLGQGPEFLTYFQNEAQLEKSRLLSDRFSAERPKGSFSTLEIQRTEQGDSAMYLCASSSGQGWETQYFGPGTRLLVL.